This T cell receptor (beta chain) came from a study of early stage breast cancer tumors (dated by TCRdb to about 2017). In terms of the full investigation: Of the roughly 15 invasive breast tumors, 12 to 13 were found to be estrogen receptor-positive, progesterone receptor-positive and HER2-negative. Eight of the 12 ER+/PR+/HER2- tumors were invasive ductal carcinomas, while the other four were invasive lobular carcinomas. A read coverage of roughly 10-fold per sample was achieved on average. A total of about 2.9 million templates, representing 1,097,674 unique clonotypes, were detected across all samples. Study-wide findings and limitations: Enriched TCRB sequences shared across patients were found to be mostly commonly generated sequences that were unlikely to play an important role in the tumor microenvironment. Compared with adjacent normal breast tissue, tumors had 2.5 to 3-fold higher T cell density and higher clonality. Chain pairing and functional markers such as CD4, CD8 and FOXP3 were missed by bulk genomic DNA sequencing of unsorted cells. Repertoires from blood resembled normal breast more closely than tumor, and using blood as a reference for each tissue separated tumor from normal in 14 of 16 patients. The small cohort size prevented analysis by tumor subtype.

On this clone: Its specific antigen is unknown. Qualities for individual bases were not recorded, and no much larger clone is one base off.

Each sample was amplified as two independent genomic DNA replicates: approximately 0.5 ug for blood and roughly 1.4 ug for tumor or normal breast. Following the manufacturer's instructions, the ImmunoSeq Intro kit was used to carry out TCRB sequencing on genomic DNA. The multiplex PCR ran for around 33 cycles using proprietary primers and spike-in control sequences for absolute quantification. An 87-bp fragment spanning the CDR3 and flanking V and J genes was sequenced with single-end 150-bp reads. Each lane of an Illumina MiSeq running version 3.0 chemistry carried seven multiplexed samples, with two replicates apiece. As for how the authors treated the data: The vendor's proprietary pipeline handled the raw data processing, merging both replicates into a single result for each sample. Clonotypes were defined as productive rearrangements sharing the V-gene family, CDR3 amino acid sequence and J-gene segment. Clonality was calculated as 1 minus the normalized Shannon entropy (Pielou evenness) of TCRB abundances. T cell density was estimated as total templates divided by the number of input cells, with the number of input cells inferred from the DNA input amount. Recon, run with its default parameters, was used to estimate overall repertoire diversity and clonality. A clonotype was considered tumor-enriched if its abundance in tumor exceeded 0.1% and was at least 32-fold higher than its abundance in normal breast. TCRdb re-hosts the immuneACCESS table, in-frame sequences only. Its copies lack some clones; in the studies checked, an unresolved V gene accounts for under half of them, and the cause for the rest is not known. V, J and clone size are taken as reported in that table, and D and trimming were inferred from the DNA itself. The sample table records about 70,000 clones; 65% to 85% of these occur just once. Clones ranked in the top ten supply about 4.8% of the sample.

The study profiled bulk TCR beta-chain repertoires in matched peripheral blood, tumor and adjacent normal breast tissue taken from about 16 patients with early-stage breast cancer. Before surgery, roughly 4.5-11 mL of whole blood was collected into EDTA tubes and then processed within 2 hours. Ficoll-Paque centrifugation in SepMate-50 tubes was used to isolate peripheral blood mononuclear cells. For storage in liquid nitrogen, PBMCs were cryopreserved as aliquots of about 1.9 to 4.5 million cells in around 90% FBS with approximately 10% DMSO. Genomic DNA was extracted with the Qiagen AllPrep DNA/RNA Mini kit. The germline V gene encodes CDR1 MDHEN and CDR2 SYDVKM. After removal of 6 bases from V and 8 bases from J, the junction retains 7 bases not matched to a gene. Inclusive of the bounding cysteine and phenylalanine, the CDR3 is 14 residues long. The retained sequence is limited to the CDR3, 42 bases, with the frame set at the first base.

This chain joins TRBV28 to TRBJ1-4; the junction holds 9 bases that match TRBD1. The sequence was collected from a person aged 35-55 years with breast cancer. The sample comprised blood. The nucleotide sequence reads TGTGCCAGCAGCCCCGGACAGGGGTTGGAAAAACTGTTTTTT. Its amino acids are CASSPGQGLEKLFF. This CDR3, with the reference TRBV28 and TRBJ1-4 proteins standing in past its ends, gives the full variable domain DVKVTQSSRYLVKRTGEKVFLECVQDMDHENMFWYRQDPGLGLRLIYFSYDVKMKEKGDIPEGYSVSREKKERFSLILESASTNQTSMYLCASSPGQGLEKLFFGSGTQLSVL.